This T cell receptor (beta chain) appears in the sequencing data of a study of T-cell memory formation after mild COVID-19 (dated by TCRdb to about 2021). Context from the whole study: TCR sequence clusters from the two donors were largely donor specific. T-cell clones expanding and contracting after mild COVID-19 in two donors were tracked by longitudinal TCRalpha and TCRbeta repertoire sequencing. The cohort comprised two young, previously healthy adult volunteers, one female and one male.

V is pared back by 0 bases and J by 0 bases, with 9 bases lying between the germline termini. The CDR3 measures 16 amino acids from cysteine to phenylalanine. This entry keeps only the CDR3 DNA: 48 bases, framed from base 1. The germline V gene specifies SGHRS as CDR1 and YFSETQ as CDR2. As concerns this clonotype: The clone's antigen remains unknown. No base qualities exist here, and no much larger clone lies one base off it.

PBMCs were isolated by Ficoll-Paque density gradient centrifugation. The sequencing machine was an Illumina NovaSeq 6000. Using 5'RACE with constant-segment primers, TCRalpha and TCRbeta cDNA libraries were constructed, with sample barcodes and unique molecular identifiers added in the process. Trizol reagent was used to extract RNA from every sample. Amplification of the libraries took two PCR steps, and the second step added a second sample barcode plus Illumina TruSeq adapters. Libraries were sequenced on an Illumina NovaSeq with 2 x 150 bp paired-end reads. The published analysis was carried out like this. Reads were demultiplexed and collapsed into UMI-guided consensus sequences with migec v1.2.7. Using mixcr v2.1.11, UMI consensuses were aligned to TRA and TRB V and J templates and then assembled into clonotypes. Clonotypes were classified as expanded or contracted when called significant by both edgeR and NoisET, with noise models trained on biological replicates. For edgeR calls, the cutoffs were a false discovery rate-adjusted p below 0.01 and a log2 fold-change threshold of 1. As an exploratory analysis of dynamics, max-normalized trajectories of the 1000 most abundant clonotypes were examined with PCA combined with hierarchical clustering. Separately sequenced CD4+ and CD8+ repertoires were used to assign a CD4 or CD8 phenotype to each responding clone. TCRdb cleaned the public reads at Q25 with fastp, built clones with MiXCR and kept in-frame beta chains. Each entry is one CDR3 protein sequence, shown with its most common DNA and genes. None of the V and J calls come from the authors' own analysis; TCRdb made them. The table for this sample lists 580,000 or so distinct CDR3 sequences; 15% to 20% of them were counted only once. Around 7.8% of the sample is held by the ten biggest clonotypes.

What the study reported, not specific to this receptor: Only two mild cases were covered in the study, and larger cohorts including severe cases with pre-infection samples were considered necessary. Balanced CD4/CD8 phenotypes were observed for clones contracting from day 15 to 85, whereas a bias towards CD4+ was observed for a second wave of clones expanding from day 15 to 37. Whether the second-wave clones peaking on day 37 were SARS-CoV-2 specific was not confirmed. Contracting CD4+ clones appeared mostly in the CM and EM memory subsets, whereas CD8+ clones were enriched in EMRA. The detection of some responding clones in pre-infection memory suggests that pre-existing cross-reactive memory T cells joined the SARS-CoV-2 response.

The sample was PBMCs or a T cell subset sorted from them (not recorded which). The TCR comes from an adult woman who had mild COVID-19 (a few samples of this study predate the infection). The sample titles of this study are shuffled in the database, so cell type and time point are left out; the donor was told from shared clones. The chain joins TRBV5-1 to TRBJ2-2, with no confident D gene call. The nucleotides read TGCGCCAGCAGCTTGGGGGCAGCCGCGAACACCGGGGAGCTGTTTTTT. Its protein product is CASSLGAAANTGELFF.